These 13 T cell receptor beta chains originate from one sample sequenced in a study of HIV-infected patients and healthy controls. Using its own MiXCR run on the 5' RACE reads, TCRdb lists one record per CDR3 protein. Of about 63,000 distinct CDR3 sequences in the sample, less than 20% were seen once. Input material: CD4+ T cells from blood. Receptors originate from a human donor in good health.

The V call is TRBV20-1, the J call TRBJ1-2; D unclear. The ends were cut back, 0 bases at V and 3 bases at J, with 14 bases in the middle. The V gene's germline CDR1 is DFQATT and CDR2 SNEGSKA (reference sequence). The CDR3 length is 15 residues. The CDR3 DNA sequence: TGCAGTGCTAGAGATCTGGGTGGTGCGGACTATGGCTACACCTTC. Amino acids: CSARDLGGADYGYTF.

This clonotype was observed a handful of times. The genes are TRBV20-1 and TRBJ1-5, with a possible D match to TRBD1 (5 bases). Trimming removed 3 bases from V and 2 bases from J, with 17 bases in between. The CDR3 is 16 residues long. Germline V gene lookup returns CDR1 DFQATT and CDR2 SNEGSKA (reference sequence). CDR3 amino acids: CSARREGSGGNQPQHF. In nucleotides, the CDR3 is TGCAGTGCTAGGCGCGAGGGGTCTGGGGGCAATCAGCCCCAGCATTTT.

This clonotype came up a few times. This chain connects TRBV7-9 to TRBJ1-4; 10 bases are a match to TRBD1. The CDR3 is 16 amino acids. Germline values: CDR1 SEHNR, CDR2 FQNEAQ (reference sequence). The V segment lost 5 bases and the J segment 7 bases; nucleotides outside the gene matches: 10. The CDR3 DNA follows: TGTGCCAGCAGCCGTGGGTCAGGGACAGGGGCTGAAAAACTGTTTTTT. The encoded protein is CASSRGSGTGAEKLFF.

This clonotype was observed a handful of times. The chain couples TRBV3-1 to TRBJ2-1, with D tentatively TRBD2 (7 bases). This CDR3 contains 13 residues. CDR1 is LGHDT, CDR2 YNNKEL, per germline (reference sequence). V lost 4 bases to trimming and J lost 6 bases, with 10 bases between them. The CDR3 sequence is CASSPGGRNEQFF. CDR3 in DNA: TGTGCCAGCAGCCCGGGGGGCCGCAATGAGCAGTTCTTC.

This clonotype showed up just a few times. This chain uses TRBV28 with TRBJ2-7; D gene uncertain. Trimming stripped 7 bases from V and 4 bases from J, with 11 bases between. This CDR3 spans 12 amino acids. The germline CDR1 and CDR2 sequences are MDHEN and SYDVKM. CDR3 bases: TGTGCCAGCACGCCGAACAGATACGAGCAGTACTTC. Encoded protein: CASTPNRYEQYF. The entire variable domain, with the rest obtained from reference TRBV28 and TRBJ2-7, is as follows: DVKVTQSSRYLVKRTGEKVFLECVQDMDHENMFWYRQDPGLGLRLIYFSYDVKMKEKGDIPEGYSVSREKKERFSLILESASTNQTSMYLCASTPNRYEQYFGPGTRLTVT.

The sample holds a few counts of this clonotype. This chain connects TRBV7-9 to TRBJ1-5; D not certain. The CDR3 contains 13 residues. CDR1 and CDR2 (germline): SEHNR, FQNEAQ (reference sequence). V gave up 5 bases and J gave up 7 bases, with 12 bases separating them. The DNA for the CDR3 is TGTGCCAGCAGCCCAACTGGTTCGCAGCCCCAGCATTTT. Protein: CASSPTGSQPQHF.

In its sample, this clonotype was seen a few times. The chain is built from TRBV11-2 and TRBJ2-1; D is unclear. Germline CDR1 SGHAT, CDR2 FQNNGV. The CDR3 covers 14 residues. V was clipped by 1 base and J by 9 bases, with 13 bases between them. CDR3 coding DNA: TGTGCCAGCAGCTTAGTCGCCCGGGTCGGTGAGCAGTTCTTC. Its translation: CASSLVARVGEQFF.

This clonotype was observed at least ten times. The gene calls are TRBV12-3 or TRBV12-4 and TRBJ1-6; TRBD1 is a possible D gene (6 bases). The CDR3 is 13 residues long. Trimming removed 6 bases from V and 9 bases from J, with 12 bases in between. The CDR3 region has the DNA TGTGCCAGCAGCAAAAGAGGGGGTTCACCCCTCCACTTT. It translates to CASSKRGGSPLHF.

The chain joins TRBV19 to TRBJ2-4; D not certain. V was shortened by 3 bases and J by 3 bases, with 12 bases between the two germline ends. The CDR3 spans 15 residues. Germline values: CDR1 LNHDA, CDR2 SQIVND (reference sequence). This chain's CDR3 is CASSIPSVDKNIQYF. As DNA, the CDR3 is TGTGCCAGTAGTATCCCCAGCGTCGACAAAAACATTCAGTACTTC. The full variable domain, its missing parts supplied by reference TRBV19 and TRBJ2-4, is DGGITQSPKYLFRKEGQNVTLSCEQNLNHDAMYWYRQDPGQGLRLIYYSQIVNDFQKGDIAEGYSVSREKKESFPLTVTSAQKNPTAFYLCASSIPSVDKNIQYFGAGTRLSVL.

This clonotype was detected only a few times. The chain's CDR3 is CASSYRGNEQFF. In DNA form, the CDR3 reads TGTGCCAGCAGTTACCGGGGCAATGAGCAGTTCTTC. The chain couples TRBV6-5 to TRBJ2-1; possible D gene TRBD2, 5 bases. Germline CDR1 is MNHEY and CDR2 is SVGAGI. This CDR3 comprises 12 residues. Deletions cut 2 bases from V and 6 bases from J, with 5 bases between.

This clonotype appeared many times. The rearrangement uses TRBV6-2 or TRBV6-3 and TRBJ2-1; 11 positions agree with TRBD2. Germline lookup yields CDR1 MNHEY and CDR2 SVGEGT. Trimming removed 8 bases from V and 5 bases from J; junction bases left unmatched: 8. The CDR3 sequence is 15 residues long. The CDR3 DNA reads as TGTGCCAGCTTAAGAGGGACTAGCGGACACAATGAGCAGTTCTTC. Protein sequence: CASLRGTSGHNEQFF.

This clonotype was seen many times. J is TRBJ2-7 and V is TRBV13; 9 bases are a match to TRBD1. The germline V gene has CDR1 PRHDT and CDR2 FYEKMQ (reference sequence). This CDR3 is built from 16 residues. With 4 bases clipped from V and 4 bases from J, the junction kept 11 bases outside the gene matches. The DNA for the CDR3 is TGTGCCAGCAGCTCCAGTGGGACAGGGCCGGTTTACGAGCAGTACTTC. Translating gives CASSSSGTGPVYEQYF.

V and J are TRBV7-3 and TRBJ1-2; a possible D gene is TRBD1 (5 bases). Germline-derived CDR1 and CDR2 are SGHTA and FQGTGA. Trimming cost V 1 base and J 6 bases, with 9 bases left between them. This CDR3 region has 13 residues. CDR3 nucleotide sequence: TGTGCCAGCAGCTTAAAGGCAGGGAATGGCTACACCTTC. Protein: CASSLKAGNGYTF.